This T cell receptor (beta chain) was observed in a study of shared clonotypes between healthy human individuals. Profiled with immunoSEQ multiplex PCR; TCRdb holds only in-frame clones, not every one. This table holds some 500,000 clones, 79% found once. The CDR3 is 15 residues long. Looked up from germline, CDR1 is SGHNT and CDR2 is YYREEE (reference sequence). Trimming stripped 4 bases from V and 7 bases from J, with 21 bases between. The material sequenced was PBMCs. The clonotype was recovered from a woman aged 40-49 years in good health. Some clones in this sample may be carry-over from other donors' samples. The chain couples TRBV5-4 to TRBJ2-7; maybe TRBD2 (5 bases). The CDR3 loop is CASSRKDGERREQYF. CDR3 bases: TGTGCCAGCAGCAGGAAGGACGGGGAGCGAAGGGAGCAGTACTTC. The full variable domain, completed using reference TRBV5-4 and TRBJ2-7, is ETGVTQSPTHLIKTRGQQVTLRCSSQSGHNTVSWYQQALGQGPQFIFQYYREEENGRGNFPPRFSGLQFPNYSSELNVNALELDDSALYLCASSRKDGERREQYFGPGTRLTVT.